These T cell receptor beta chains were read from a single sample in a study of blood T cell repertoires in COVID-19. TCRdb keeps only in-frame clones here, not all; method: immunoSEQ multiplex PCR. The sample comprises hundreds of thousands of clones, 80% to 90% of which are singletons, and approximately 0.25% rests with the top ten. Material for sequencing was peripheral blood. These receptors all stem from a woman aged 18-30 years with acute or convalescent COVID-19. Both conserved end residues are part of each CDR3. The order of the fields is V gene, D gene, clone size, J gene, CDR3 protein, CDR3 DNA. D genes are given only for firm matches. Size is omitted from some rows. Given values are once, few, many or a class for expanded clones.

V gene: TRBV2
D gene: NA
clone size: few
J gene: TRBJ2-7
CDR3 protein: CASRADSYEQYF
CDR3 DNA: TGTGCCAGCAGGGCGGACAGCTACGAGCAGTACTTC

V gene: TRBV19
D gene: TRBD1
clone size: NA
J gene: TRBJ1-1
CDR3 protein: CASSPINRGMNTEAFF
CDR3 DNA: TGTGCCAGTAGTCCGATAAACAGGGGAATGAACACTGAAGCTTTCTTT

V gene: TRBV7-2
D gene: NA
clone size: NA
J gene: TRBJ2-2
CDR3 protein: CASSLNGAGELFF
CDR3 DNA: TGTGCCAGCAGCTTAAACGGGGCCGGGGAGCTGTTTTTT

V gene: TRBV3-1/TRBV3-2
D gene: TRBD1
clone size: NA
J gene: TRBJ1-6
CDR3 protein: CASSPFDRGRGSPLHF
CDR3 DNA: TGTGCCAGCAGCCCCTTTGACAGGGGGCGCGGTTCACCCCTCCACTTT

V gene: TRBV21-1
D gene: NA
clone size: once
J gene: TRBJ2-2
CDR3 protein: CASSKGTPGDRGNTGELFF
CDR3 DNA: TGTGCCAGCAGCAAAGGGACCCCAGGGGACCGCGGGAACACCGGGGAGCTGTTTTTT

V gene: TRBV10-3
D gene: NA
clone size: NA
J gene: TRBJ1-2
CDR3 protein: CAISESSGYTF
CDR3 DNA: TGTGCCATCAGTGAGTCGAGTGGCTACACCTTC

V gene: TRBV5-1
D gene: TRBD2
clone size: few
J gene: TRBJ2-7
CDR3 protein: CASSLESGGLYEQYF
CDR3 DNA: TGCGCCAGCAGCTTGGAAAGCGGGGGCTTGTACGAGCAGTACTTC

V gene: TRBV6-1
D gene: NA
clone size: NA
J gene: TRBJ1-5
CDR3 protein: CASSEALRGMIQHF
CDR3 DNA: TGTGCCAGCAGTGAAGCGCTACGAGGGATGATCCAGCATTTT

V gene: TRBV7-8
D gene: TRBD2
clone size: NA
J gene: TRBJ2-7
CDR3 protein: CASSLAASGGAHEQYF
CDR3 DNA: TGTGCCAGCAGCTTAGCGGCTAGCGGGGGGGCTCACGAGCAGTACTTC

V gene: TRBV6-1
D gene: NA
clone size: NA
J gene: TRBJ2-5
CDR3 protein: CASSEGWRGETQYF
CDR3 DNA: TGTGCCAGCAGTGAAGGGTGGCGGGGAGAGACCCAGTACTTC

V gene: TRBV9
D gene: NA
clone size: NA
J gene: TRBJ1-1
CDR3 protein: CASSVGTATEAFF
CDR3 DNA: TGTGCCAGCAGCGTAGGGACAGCCACTGAAGCTTTCTTT

V gene: TRBV5-5
D gene: NA
clone size: NA
J gene: TRBJ1-2
CDR3 protein: CASSLAGGYGYTF
CDR3 DNA: TGTGCCAGCAGCTTGGCCGGGGGATATGGCTACACCTTC

V gene: TRBV2
D gene: TRBD1
clone size: NA
J gene: TRBJ2-3
CDR3 protein: CASSGDRYADTQYF
CDR3 DNA: TGTGCCAGCAGTGGGGACAGGTATGCAGATACGCAGTATTTT

V gene: TRBV7-2
D gene: TRBD1
clone size: NA
J gene: TRBJ1-2
CDR3 protein: CASTLDRGANYGYTF
CDR3 DNA: TGTGCCAGCACACTCGACAGGGGAGCTAACTATGGCTACACCTTC

V gene: TRBV11-2
D gene: TRBD1
clone size: NA
J gene: TRBJ1-1
CDR3 protein: CASSLRQGVHTEAFF
CDR3 DNA: TGTGCCAGCAGCTTAAGACAGGGGGTCCACACTGAAGCTTTCTTT

V gene: TRBV10-3
D gene: NA
clone size: NA
J gene: TRBJ1-2
CDR3 protein: CAISDRDNYGYTF
CDR3 DNA: TGTGCCATCAGTGACAGGGATAACTATGGCTACACCTTC

V gene: TRBV6-5
D gene: TRBD2
clone size: NA
J gene: TRBJ2-3
CDR3 protein: CASSSPRLAGEPAQYF
CDR3 DNA: TGTGCCAGCAGTTCCCCCCGACTAGCGGGGGAGCCCGCGCAGTATTTT

V gene: TRBV18
D gene: TRBD1
clone size: few
J gene: TRBJ1-6
CDR3 protein: CASSPETGRDSPLHF
CDR3 DNA: TGTGCCAGCTCACCGGAGACAGGGCGAGATTCACCCCTCCACTTT

V gene: TRBV5-5
D gene: NA
clone size: NA
J gene: TRBJ1-2
CDR3 protein: CASSFYGEDGYTF
CDR3 DNA: TGTGCCAGCAGCTTTTACGGGGAGGATGGCTACACCTTC

V gene: TRBV24-1
D gene: NA
clone size: NA
J gene: TRBJ2-2
CDR3 protein: CATSGSRRARANTGELFF
CDR3 DNA: TGTGCCACCAGTGGATCACGCAGGGCCAGGGCGAACACCGGGGAGCTGTTTTTT

V gene: TRBV5-4
D gene: TRBD1
clone size: NA
J gene: TRBJ1-2
CDR3 protein: CASSHPDRVIYGYTF
CDR3 DNA: TGTGCCAGCAGCCACCCGGACAGGGTAATCTATGGCTACACCTTC

V gene: TRBV7-3
D gene: NA
clone size: NA
J gene: TRBJ1-1
CDR3 protein: CASSTGGAGTEAFF
CDR3 DNA: TGTGCCAGCAGTACGGGGGGCGCCGGCACTGAAGCTTTCTTT

V gene: TRBV2
D gene: TRBD1
clone size: once
J gene: TRBJ1-1
CDR3 protein: CASSGPGTGGLRAEAFF
CDR3 DNA: TGTGCCAGCAGTGGACCCGGGACAGGGGGCTTAAGGGCTGAAGCTTTCTTT

V gene: TRBV9
D gene: NA
clone size: NA
J gene: TRBJ1-3
CDR3 protein: CASSVGGEDTIYF
CDR3 DNA: TGTGCCAGCAGCGTAGGGGGGGAGGACACCATATATTTT

V gene: TRBV28
D gene: NA
clone size: NA
J gene: TRBJ1-2
CDR3 protein: CASSLSSYGYTF
CDR3 DNA: TGTGCCAGCAGTTTGTCCAGCTATGGCTACACCTTC

V gene: TRBV2
D gene: TRBD1
clone size: few
J gene: TRBJ1-5
CDR3 protein: CASMGTGLGQPQHF
CDR3 DNA: TGTGCCAGCATGGGGACAGGGTTAGGTCAGCCCCAGCATTTT

V gene: TRBV27
D gene: TRBD2
clone size: NA
J gene: TRBJ2-7
CDR3 protein: CASSSRAGSSYEQYF
CDR3 DNA: TGTGCCAGCAGTTCCCGAGCGGGGAGCTCCTACGAGCAGTACTTC

V gene: TRBV18
D gene: NA
clone size: NA
J gene: TRBJ2-2
CDR3 protein: CASSPRGDRSTGELFF
CDR3 DNA: TGTGCCAGCTCACCAAGGGGAGACAGGTCCACCGGGGAGCTGTTTTTT

V gene: TRBV28
D gene: NA
clone size: NA
J gene: TRBJ1-2
CDR3 protein: CASSLSPGEQSVYTF
CDR3 DNA: TGTGCCAGCAGTTTGAGTCCGGGGGAACAAAGCGTCTACACCTTC

V gene: TRBV29-1
D gene: TRBD1
clone size: few
J gene: TRBJ1-1
CDR3 protein: CSVAKQGTEAFF
CDR3 DNA: TGCAGCGTTGCGAAACAGGGGACTGAAGCTTTCTTT

V gene: TRBV5-1
D gene: TRBD1
clone size: NA
J gene: TRBJ1-3
CDR3 protein: CASSLQGPGNTIYF
CDR3 DNA: TGCGCCAGCAGCCTACAGGGGCCTGGAAACACCATATATTTT

V gene: TRBV4-1
D gene: TRBD1
clone size: few
J gene: TRBJ1-1
CDR3 protein: CASSLQGAITEAFF
CDR3 DNA: TGCGCCAGCAGCCTCCAGGGGGCAATCACTGAAGCTTTCTTT

V gene: TRBV4-1
D gene: NA
clone size: NA
J gene: TRBJ1-1
CDR3 protein: CASSPPEQNTEAFF
CDR3 DNA: TGCGCCAGCAGCCCTCCCGAGCAGAACACTGAAGCTTTCTTT

V gene: TRBV12-3/TRBV12-4
D gene: TRBD1
clone size: once
J gene: TRBJ2-4
CDR3 protein: CASSHGQGFTYF
CDR3 DNA: TGTGCCAGCAGCCACGGACAGGGATTCACCTACTTC

V gene: TRBV6-5
D gene: TRBD1
clone size: NA
J gene: TRBJ1-1
CDR3 protein: CASYRGKNTEAFF
CDR3 DNA: TGTGCCAGCTACAGGGGGAAAAACACTGAAGCTTTCTTT

V gene: TRBV21-1
D gene: NA
clone size: NA
J gene: TRBJ1-2
CDR3 protein: CASSKDRGLGRWGYTF
CDR3 DNA: TGTGCCAGCAGCAAAGATAGGGGGCTCGGTCGGTGGGGCTACACCTTC

V gene: TRBV12-3/TRBV12-4
D gene: NA
clone size: NA
J gene: TRBJ1-5
CDR3 protein: CASSLTGGQPQHF
CDR3 DNA: TGTGCCAGCAGTTTAACGGGGGGTCAGCCCCAGCATTTT

V gene: TRBV28
D gene: NA
clone size: many
J gene: TRBJ1-5
CDR3 protein: CASSRLEASQPQHF
CDR3 DNA: TGTGCCAGCAGTCGACTCGAAGCCAGCCAGCCCCAGCATTTT

V gene: TRBV27
D gene: NA
clone size: NA
J gene: TRBJ2-7
CDR3 protein: CASSLRTEPGEQYF
CDR3 DNA: TGTGCCAGCAGTTTGCGGACAGAGCCGGGCGAGCAGTACTTC

V gene: TRBV27
D gene: NA
clone size: NA
J gene: TRBJ1-3
CDR3 protein: CASSSGVSGNTIYF
CDR3 DNA: TGTGCCAGCAGTTCCGGAGTCTCTGGAAACACCATATATTTT

V gene: TRBV30
D gene: NA
clone size: NA
J gene: TRBJ1-5
CDR3 protein: CAWSLGHRNQPQHF
CDR3 DNA: TGTGCCTGGAGCCTAGGCCACCGCAATCAGCCCCAGCATTTT

V gene: TRBV6-4
D gene: TRBD2
clone size: NA
J gene: TRBJ2-7
CDR3 protein: CASSENGGATYEQYF
CDR3 DNA: TGTGCCAGCAGTGAAAACGGGGGGGCCACCTACGAGCAGTACTTC

V gene: TRBV6-2/TRBV6-3
D gene: NA
clone size: NA
J gene: TRBJ2-1
CDR3 protein: CASSYSRVSEQFF
CDR3 DNA: TGTGCCAGCAGTTACTCGCGGGTGAGTGAGCAGTTCTTC

V gene: TRBV12-3/TRBV12-4
D gene: NA
clone size: NA
J gene: TRBJ1-5
CDR3 protein: CASSLRAGQPQHF
CDR3 DNA: TGTGCCAGCAGTCTCAGGGCAGGTCAGCCCCAGCATTTT

V gene: TRBV4-1
D gene: NA
clone size: NA
J gene: TRBJ1-2
CDR3 protein: CASSHPQGNYGYTF
CDR3 DNA: TGCGCCAGCAGCCACCCCCAGGGGAACTATGGCTACACCTTC

V gene: TRBV29-1
D gene: NA
clone size: NA
J gene: TRBJ1-6
CDR3 protein: CSVAQGNSPLHF
CDR3 DNA: TGCAGCGTGGCGCAGGGTAATTCACCCCTCCACTTT

V gene: TRBV7-9
D gene: TRBD1
clone size: NA
J gene: TRBJ2-5
CDR3 protein: CASSQTGKKTQYF
CDR3 DNA: TGTGCCAGCAGCCAGACAGGGAAAAAGACCCAGTACTTC

V gene: TRBV3-1/TRBV3-2
D gene: NA
clone size: NA
J gene: TRBJ1-1
CDR3 protein: CASSPYSTRSMDTEAFF
CDR3 DNA: TGTGCCAGCAGCCCTTACTCTACCCGAAGTATGGACACTGAAGCTTTCTTT

V gene: TRBV11-1
D gene: TRBD1
clone size: NA
J gene: TRBJ1-1
CDR3 protein: CASSQQGRTEAFF
CDR3 DNA: TGTGCCAGCAGCCAACAGGGGAGGACTGAAGCTTTCTTT

V gene: TRBV4-2
D gene: NA
clone size: NA
J gene: TRBJ1-4
CDR3 protein: CASSQELGGLNEKLFF
CDR3 DNA: TGTGCCAGCAGCCAAGAGTTGGGGGGACTTAATGAAAAACTGTTTTTT